This T cell receptor beta chain was sequenced for a study of CD8+ T cells in alopecia areata. Study outcomes and limitations: Scalp samples also yield sequences of resident alphabeta T cells from normal skin.

T lymphocytes (CD4+ and CD8+) were sorted from PBMCs. This CDR3 is built from 11 residues. Germline CDR1 reads SNHLY; CDR2 reads FYNNEI. Trimming removed 6 bases from V and 9 bases from J, with 11 bases in between. cDNA serving as the sequencing template came from extracted, reverse transcribed RNA. Assay: immunoSEQ multiplex PCR; the TCRdb copy retains only in-frame clones and omits some. This table has about 190,000 clones, about 60% appearing once. This clone was seen a handful of times. Its specificity is not known. This material consisted of CD4+ T cells sorted from blood, taken at week 0. V gene TRBV2 combines with J gene TRBJ1-1; unclear D gene. This sequence was found in a human donor with alopecia areata. The CDR3 region has the DNA TGTGCCAGCAGCCCCCGGGCCCAAGCTTTCTTT. The encoded protein is CASSPRAQAFF.